Presented here are 12 T cell receptor beta chains from one specimen sequenced in a study of shared clonotypes between healthy human individuals. As defined, naive CD8 cells were CD45RO-negative and positively selected for CCR7, with terminally differentiated effector memory CD45RA+ cells excluded. Sequencing used immunoSEQ multiplex PCR; TCRdb keeps in-frame clones, though not all of them. Here the sample spans under 1 million clones, over 90% being singletons. Sequences were obtained from naive CD8+ T cells sorted from blood. The source of these receptors is a man aged 25-45 years in good health.

The V and J genes are TRBV7-2 and TRBJ1-1; no definite D call. The CDR3 extends over 11 amino acids. V was shortened by 8 bases and J by 2 bases, with 6 bases between the two germline ends. Germline lookup yields CDR1 SGHTA and CDR2 FQGNSA. For the CDR3, the DNA is TGTGCCAGCCAGATTAACACTGAAGCTTTCTTT. As protein: CASQINTEAFF.

This clone came up once. This sequence joins TRBV29-1 and TRBJ2-7; the D gene could be TRBD1 or TRBD2 (5 bases each). The CDR3 sequence is 14 residues long. CDR1 is SQVTM, CDR2 ANQGSEA, per germline. V lost 1 base, J lost 4 bases, and 14 bases lay in between. Written as DNA, the CDR3 is TGCAGCGTTGAAGGGCAGGGAGAGGAGTACGAGCAGTACTTC. Its protein product is CSVEGQGEEYEQYF.

The chain combines TRBV7-9 with TRBJ1-1; no firm D call. Per the germline V gene, CDR1 is SEHNR and CDR2 is FQNEAQ (reference sequence). The CDR3 covers 16 residues. V was trimmed by 3 bases and J by 3 bases, leaving 17 bases between them. Here the CDR3 reads CASSFHGELYDTEAFF. The CDR3 DNA reads as TGTGCCAGCAGCTTCCACGGGGAACTATATGACACTGAAGCTTTCTTT. Combining the CDR3 with reference TRBV7-9 and TRBJ1-1 gives the whole variable domain DTGVSQNPRHKITKRGQNVTFRCDPISEHNRLYWYRQTLGQGPEFLTYFQNEAQLEKSRLLSDRFSAERPKGSFSTLEIQRTEQGDSAMYLCASSFHGELYDTEAFFGQGTRLTVV.

This clone was seen more than once but under ten times. V gene TRBV6-1 combines with J gene TRBJ2-3; TRBD2 matches 9 bases. The V gene end was trimmed by 1 base and the J gene end by 7 bases; junction bases not matched to a gene: 6. The CDR3 is 15 residues long. Germline-derived CDR1 and CDR2 are MNHNS and SASEGT. CDR3 residues: CASSEDGTSPYTQYF. Here the CDR3 DNA reads TGTGCCAGCAGTGAAGATGGGACTAGCCCATATACGCAGTATTTT.

The chain couples TRBV6-6 to TRBJ2-7, with a tentative D call TRBD1 (6 bases). The CDR3 has 15 amino acids. The germline CDR1 and CDR2 sequences are MNHNY and SVGAGI (reference sequence). V was clipped by 5 bases and J by 0 bases, with 14 bases between them. The CDR3, as DNA: TGTGCCAGCAGTCAAGGACAGTCCAGCTCCTACGAGCAGTACTTC. Translating gives CASSQGQSSSYEQYF.

The rearrangement uses TRBV28 and TRBJ2-2; TRBD1 matches at 8 bases. The trim removed 7 bases at V and 2 bases at J, leaving 12 bases unmatched. In germline, CDR1 is MDHEN, CDR2 SYDVKM. This CDR3 contains 17 residues. The CDR3 nucleotides read TGTGCCAGCACGACGCGGAAAGGACAGGGAAACACCGGGGAGCTGTTTTTT. As protein: CASTTRKGQGNTGELFF.

This chain connects TRBV7-2 to TRBJ2-7; no definite D call. Germline V gene data show CDR1 as SGHTA and CDR2 as FQGNSA. The CDR3 is 9 amino acids. Trimming pared 8 bases from V and 4 bases from J, leaving 3 bases between. The CDR3 loop reads CASGYEQYF. The CDR3 region has the DNA TGTGCCAGCGGTTACGAGCAGTACTTC.

V usage is TRBV4-3 and J usage is TRBJ1-4; D not certain. The CDR3 is made up of 16 amino acids. Germline-derived CDR1 and CDR2 are LGHNA and YSLEER. Trimming cost V 0 bases and J 5 bases, with 13 bases left between them. CDR3 in amino acids: CASSQDVGQSNEKLFF. CDR3 DNA: TGCGCCAGCAGCCAAGATGTGGGCCAGTCAAATGAAAAACTGTTTTTT.

The chain carries TRBV28 and TRBJ2-6; D possibly matches TRBD1 or TRBD2 (5 bases each). The CDR3 runs 18 residues. The germline V and J ends were trimmed by 6 bases and 2 bases, with 20 bases remaining between them. The germline V gene has CDR1 MDHEN and CDR2 SYDVKM. CDR3 in amino acids: CASRGELFQGAGANVLTF. The CDR3 nucleotides are TGTGCCAGCAGGGGAGAGCTTTTCCAGGGTGCTGGGGCCAACGTCCTGACTTTC.

The V call is TRBV10-3, the J call TRBJ2-7; 10 nucleotides agree with TRBD1. Germline-derived CDR1 and CDR2 are ENHRY and SYGVKD. Trimming cost V 4 bases and J 2 bases; bases outside gene matches: 2. The CDR3 spans 14 residues. The DNA of the CDR3 is TGTGCCATCAGTGCCGGGACAGGGGCCTACGAGCAGTACTTC. It specifies CAISAGTGAYEQYF.

The chain carries TRBV4-1 and TRBJ1-1, with D hard to call. V lost 0 bases and J 8 bases, leaving 16 bases between the germline ends. Germline values: CDR1 MGHRA, CDR2 YSYEKL. The CDR3 contains 15 residues. The CDR3 bases are TGCGCCAGCAGCCAAGATGGGAGCGGACGGGAGGAAGCTTTCTTT. Amino acids: CASSQDGSGREEAFF.

The V call is TRBV15, the J call TRBJ1-1; D unresolved. Trimming shortened V by 3 bases and J by 5 bases, and 10 bases separated the two germline ends. The CDR3 loop spans 13 amino acids. The V gene's germline CDR1 is LNHNV and CDR2 YYDKDF (reference sequence). CDR3 nucleotide sequence: TGTGCCACCAGCAGGAATATCGGAACTGAAGCTTTCTTT. Encoded protein: CATSRNIGTEAFF.